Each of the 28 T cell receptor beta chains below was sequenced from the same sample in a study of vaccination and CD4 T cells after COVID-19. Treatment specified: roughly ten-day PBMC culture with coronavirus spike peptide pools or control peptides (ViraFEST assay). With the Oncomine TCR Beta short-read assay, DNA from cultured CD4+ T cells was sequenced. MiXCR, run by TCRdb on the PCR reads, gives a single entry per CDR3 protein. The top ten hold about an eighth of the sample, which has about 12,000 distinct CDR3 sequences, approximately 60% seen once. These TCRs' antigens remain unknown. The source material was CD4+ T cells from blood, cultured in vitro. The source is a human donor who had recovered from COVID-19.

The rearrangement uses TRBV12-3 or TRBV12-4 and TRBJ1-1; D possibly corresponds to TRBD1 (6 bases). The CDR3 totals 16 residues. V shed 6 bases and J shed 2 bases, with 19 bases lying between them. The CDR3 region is CASSLSRGGPNTEAFF. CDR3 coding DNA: TGTGCCAGCAGCCTAAGTCGGGGGGGCCCAAACACTGAAGCTTTCTTT.

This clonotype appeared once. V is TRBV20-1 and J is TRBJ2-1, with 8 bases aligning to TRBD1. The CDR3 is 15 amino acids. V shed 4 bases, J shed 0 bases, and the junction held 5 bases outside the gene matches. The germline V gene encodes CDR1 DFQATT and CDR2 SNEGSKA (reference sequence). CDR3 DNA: TGCAGTGCTACGACAGGGGACAGCTCCTACAATGAGCAGTTCTTC. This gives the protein CSATTGDSSYNEQFF.

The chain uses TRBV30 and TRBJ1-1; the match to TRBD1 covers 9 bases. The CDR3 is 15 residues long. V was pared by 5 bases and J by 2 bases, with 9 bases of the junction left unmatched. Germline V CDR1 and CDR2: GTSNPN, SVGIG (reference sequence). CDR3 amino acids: CAWGARTGANTEAFF. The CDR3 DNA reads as TGTGCCTGGGGGGCCCGGACAGGGGCTAACACTGAAGCTTTCTTT.

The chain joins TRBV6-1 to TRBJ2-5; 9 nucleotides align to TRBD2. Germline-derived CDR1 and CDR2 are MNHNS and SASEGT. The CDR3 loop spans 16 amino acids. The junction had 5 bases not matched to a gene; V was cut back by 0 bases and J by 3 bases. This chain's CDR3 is CASSEAGGRAKETQYF. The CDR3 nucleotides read TGTGCCAGCAGTGAAGCAGGCGGGAGGGCCAAAGAGACCCAGTACTTC.

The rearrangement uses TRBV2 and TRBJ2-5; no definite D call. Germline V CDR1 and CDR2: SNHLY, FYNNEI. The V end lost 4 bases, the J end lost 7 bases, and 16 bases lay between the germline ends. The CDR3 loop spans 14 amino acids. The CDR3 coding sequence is TGTGCCAGCAGTGTACGGACCAACCCAGGGACCCAGTACTTC. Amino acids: CASSVRTNPGTQYF.

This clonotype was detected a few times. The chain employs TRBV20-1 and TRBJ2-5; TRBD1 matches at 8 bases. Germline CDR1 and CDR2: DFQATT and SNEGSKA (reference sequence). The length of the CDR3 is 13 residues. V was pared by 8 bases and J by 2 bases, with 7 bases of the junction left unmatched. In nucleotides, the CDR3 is TGCAGTCCGCCACGACAGGGGCAAGAGACCCAGTACTTC. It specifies CSPPRQGQETQYF.

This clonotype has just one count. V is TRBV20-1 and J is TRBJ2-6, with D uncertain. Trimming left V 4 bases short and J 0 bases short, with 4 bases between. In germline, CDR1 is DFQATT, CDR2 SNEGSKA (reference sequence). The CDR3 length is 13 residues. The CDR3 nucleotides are TGCAGTGCTACTAGCTCTGGGGCCAACGTCCTGACTTTC. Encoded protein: CSATSSGANVLTF.

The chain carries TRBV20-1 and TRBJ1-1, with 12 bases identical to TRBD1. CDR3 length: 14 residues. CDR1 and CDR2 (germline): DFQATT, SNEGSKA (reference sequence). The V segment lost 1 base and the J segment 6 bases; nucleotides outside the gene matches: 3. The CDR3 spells CSARGGQGASEAFF. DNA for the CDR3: TGCAGTGCTAGAGGGGGACAGGGGGCTTCTGAAGCTTTCTTT.

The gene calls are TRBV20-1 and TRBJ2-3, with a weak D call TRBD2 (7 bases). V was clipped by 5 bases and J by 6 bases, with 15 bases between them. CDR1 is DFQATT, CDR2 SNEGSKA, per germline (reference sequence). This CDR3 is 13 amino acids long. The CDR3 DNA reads TGCAGTGCTCCACGGGGGGCCCCGGATACGCAGTATTTT. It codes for CSAPRGAPDTQYF.

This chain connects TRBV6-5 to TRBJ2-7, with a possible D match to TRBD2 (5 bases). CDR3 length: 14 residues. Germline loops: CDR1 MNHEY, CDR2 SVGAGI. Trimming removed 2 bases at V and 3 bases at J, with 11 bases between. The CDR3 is CASSYRGKGYEQYF. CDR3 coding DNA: TGTGCCAGCAGTTACCGGGGTAAAGGCTACGAGCAGTACTTC.

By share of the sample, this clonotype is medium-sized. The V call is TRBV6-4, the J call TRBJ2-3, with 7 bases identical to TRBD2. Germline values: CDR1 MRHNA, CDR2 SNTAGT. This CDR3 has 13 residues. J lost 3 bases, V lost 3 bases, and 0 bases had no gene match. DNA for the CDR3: TGTGCCAGCAGTGAGCGGGAGACAGATACGCAGTATTTT. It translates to CASSERETDTQYF.

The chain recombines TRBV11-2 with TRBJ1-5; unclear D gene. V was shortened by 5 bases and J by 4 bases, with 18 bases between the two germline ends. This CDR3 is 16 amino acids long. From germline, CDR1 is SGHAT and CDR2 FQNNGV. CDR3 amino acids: CASSPGVRAVNQPQHF. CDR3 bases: TGTGCCAGCAGCCCTGGGGTTCGGGCGGTAAATCAGCCCCAGCATTTT.

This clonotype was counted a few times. This CDR3 is CASSPHPENTGELFF. The CDR3 DNA reads as TGTGCCAGCAGTCCACACCCAGAGAACACCGGGGAGCTGTTTTTT. The chain joins TRBV6-4 to TRBJ2-2; D remains ambiguous. The germline V and J ends were trimmed by 5 bases and 1 base, with 11 bases remaining between them. The germline V gene has CDR1 MRHNA and CDR2 SNTAGT. The CDR3 is made up of 15 amino acids.

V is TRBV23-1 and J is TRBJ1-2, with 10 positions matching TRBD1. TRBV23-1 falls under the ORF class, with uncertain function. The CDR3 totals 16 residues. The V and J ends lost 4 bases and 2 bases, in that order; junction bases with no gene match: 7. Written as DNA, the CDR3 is TGCGCCAGCAGTCTAACCAAGGGACAGGGGAACTATGGCTACACCTTC. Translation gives CASSLTKGQGNYGYTF.

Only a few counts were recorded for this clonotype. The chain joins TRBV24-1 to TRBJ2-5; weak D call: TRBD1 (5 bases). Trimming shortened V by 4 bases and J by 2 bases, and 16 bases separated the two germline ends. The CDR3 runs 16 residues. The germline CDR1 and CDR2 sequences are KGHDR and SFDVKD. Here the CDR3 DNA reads TGTGCCACCAGTGACCCAGGGTTATTGGGGCAAGAGACCCAGTACTTC. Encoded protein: CATSDPGLLGQETQYF.

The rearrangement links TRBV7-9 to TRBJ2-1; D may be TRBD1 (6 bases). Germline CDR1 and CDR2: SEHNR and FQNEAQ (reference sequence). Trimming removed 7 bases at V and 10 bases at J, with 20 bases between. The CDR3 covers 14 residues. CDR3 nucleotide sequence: TGTGCCAGCAAAGACTCCGGGACACAATCCGAGCAGTTCTTC. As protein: CASKDSGTQSEQFF.

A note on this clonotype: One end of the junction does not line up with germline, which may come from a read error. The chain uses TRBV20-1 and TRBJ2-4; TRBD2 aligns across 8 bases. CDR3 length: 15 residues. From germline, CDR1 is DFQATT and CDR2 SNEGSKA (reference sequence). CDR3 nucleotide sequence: TGCAGTGCCCAGGCCCGGACTAGCTCGGGTAACATTCGGTACTTC. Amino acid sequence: CSAQARTSSGNIRYF.

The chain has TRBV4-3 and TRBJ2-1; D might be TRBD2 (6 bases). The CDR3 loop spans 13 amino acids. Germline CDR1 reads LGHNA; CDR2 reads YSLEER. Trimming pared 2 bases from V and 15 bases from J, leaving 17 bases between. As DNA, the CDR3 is TGCGCCAGCAGCCAATTTTTAGGGACTGATATGTTCTTC. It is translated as CASSQFLGTDMFF.

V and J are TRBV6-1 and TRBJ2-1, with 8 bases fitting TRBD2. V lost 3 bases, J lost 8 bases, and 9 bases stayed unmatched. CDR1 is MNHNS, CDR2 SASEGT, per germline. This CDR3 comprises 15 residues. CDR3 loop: CASSEVPLSGDEQFF. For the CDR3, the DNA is TGTGCCAGCAGTGAGGTCCCCCTTAGCGGGGATGAGCAGTTCTTC.

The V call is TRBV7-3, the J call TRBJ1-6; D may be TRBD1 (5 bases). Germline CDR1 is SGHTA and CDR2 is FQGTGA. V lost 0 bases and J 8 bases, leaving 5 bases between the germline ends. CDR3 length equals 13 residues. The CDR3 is CASSLTQDSPLHF. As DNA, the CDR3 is TGTGCCAGCAGCTTAACACAGGATTCACCCCTCCACTTT.

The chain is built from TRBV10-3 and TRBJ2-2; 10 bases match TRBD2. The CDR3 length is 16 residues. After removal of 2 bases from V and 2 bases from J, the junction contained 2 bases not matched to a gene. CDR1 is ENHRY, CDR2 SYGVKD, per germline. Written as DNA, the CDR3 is TGTGCCATCAGTGAGGGACTAGCGGTAAACACCGGGGAGCTGTTTTTT. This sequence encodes CAISEGLAVNTGELFF.

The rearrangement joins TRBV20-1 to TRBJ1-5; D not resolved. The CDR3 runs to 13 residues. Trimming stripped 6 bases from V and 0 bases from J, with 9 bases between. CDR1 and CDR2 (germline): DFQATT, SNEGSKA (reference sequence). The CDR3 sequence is CSANDGSNQPQHF. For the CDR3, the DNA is TGCAGTGCAAACGACGGTAGCAATCAGCCCCAGCATTTT.

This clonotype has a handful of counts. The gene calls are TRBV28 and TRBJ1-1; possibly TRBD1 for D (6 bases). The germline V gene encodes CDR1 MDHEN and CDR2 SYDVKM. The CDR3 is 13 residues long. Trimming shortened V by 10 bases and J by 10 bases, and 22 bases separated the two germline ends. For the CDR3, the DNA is TGTGCCACCATGAATCCGCAATCCAGGGGAGCTTTCTTT. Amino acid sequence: CATMNPQSRGAFF. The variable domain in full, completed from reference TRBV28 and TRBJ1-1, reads DVKVTQSSRYLVKRTGEKVFLECVQDMDHENMFWYRQDPGLGLRLIYFSYDVKMKEKGDIPEGYSVSREKKERFSLILESASTNQTSMYLCATMNPQSRGAFFGQGTRLTVV.

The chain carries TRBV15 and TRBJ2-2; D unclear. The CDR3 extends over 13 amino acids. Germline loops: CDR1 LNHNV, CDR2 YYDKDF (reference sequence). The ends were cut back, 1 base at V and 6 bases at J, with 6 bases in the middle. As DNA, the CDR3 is TGTGCCACCAGCAGAGTGTTAGCCGGGGAGCTGTTTTTT. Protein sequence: CATSRVLAGELFF.

Written as DNA, the CDR3 is TGTGCCAGCAGCCAAGTACCGGGGACCACTGAAGCTTTCTTT. As protein: CASSQVPGTTEAFF. V usage is TRBV14 and J usage is TRBJ1-1; D perhaps matches TRBD1 (5 bases). Germline V lookup: CDR1 SGHDN, CDR2 FVKESK. The ends were cut back, 1 base at V and 4 bases at J, with 10 bases in the middle. There are 14 residues in the CDR3.

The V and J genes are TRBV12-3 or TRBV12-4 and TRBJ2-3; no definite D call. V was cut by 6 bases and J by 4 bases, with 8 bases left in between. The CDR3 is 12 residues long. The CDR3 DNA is TGTGCCAGCAGCCGAGGCGCAGATACGCAGTATTTT. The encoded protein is CASSRGADTQYF.

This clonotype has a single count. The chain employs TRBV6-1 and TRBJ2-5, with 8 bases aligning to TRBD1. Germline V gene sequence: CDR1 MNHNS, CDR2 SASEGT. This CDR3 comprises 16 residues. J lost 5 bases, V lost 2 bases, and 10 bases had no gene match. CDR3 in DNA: TGTGCCAGCAGTGAATATGGGCAGGGGGCATGGGAGACCCAGTACTTC. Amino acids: CASSEYGQGAWETQYF.

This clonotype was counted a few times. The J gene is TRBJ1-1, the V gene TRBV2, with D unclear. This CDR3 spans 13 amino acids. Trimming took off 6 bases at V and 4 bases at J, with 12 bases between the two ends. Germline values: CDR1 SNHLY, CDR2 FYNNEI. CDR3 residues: CASSLSSATEAFF. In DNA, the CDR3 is TGTGCCAGCAGCCTTTCCTCTGCCACTGAAGCTTTCTTT.